The 27 T cell receptor beta chains listed next were all sequenced from one sample in a study of shared clonotypes between healthy human individuals. Cells designated naive CD8 were CD45RO-negative and were positively selected for CCR7, with terminally differentiated effector memory CD45RA+ cells excluded. The repertoire was sequenced with immunoSEQ multiplex PCR; TCRdb's copy has only in-frame clones and lacks some. The sample has 800,000 to 950,000 clones, around 96% seen once. Input material: naive CD8+ T cells sorted from blood. These receptors all come from a man aged 25 to 40 in good health.

The J gene is TRBJ2-7, the V gene TRBV19, with 12 positions matching TRBD2. The CDR3 is 16 amino acids. The trim removed 0 bases at V and 4 bases at J, leaving 4 bases unmatched. Per germline, CDR1 LNHDA and CDR2 SQIVND (reference sequence). The CDR3 spells CASSIDATSGRYEQYF. The CDR3 DNA reads TGTGCCAGTAGTATAGACGCAACTAGCGGGAGGTACGAGCAGTACTTC. Looking up the rest from reference TRBV19 and TRBJ2-7 gives the full variable domain: DGGITQSPKYLFRKEGQNVTLSCEQNLNHDAMYWYRQDPGQGLRLIYYSQIVNDFQKGDIAEGYSVSREKKESFPLTVTSAQKNPTAFYLCASSIDATSGRYEQYFGPGTRLTVT.

This sequence joins TRBV7-6 and TRBJ2-1; 10 positions agree with TRBD2. The germline CDR1 and CDR2 sequences are SGHVS and FNYEAQ. V lost 6 bases, J lost 4 bases, and 15 bases stayed unmatched. There are 18 residues in the CDR3. Written as DNA, the CDR3 is TGTGCCAGCAGGGGCCTAGCGGGGGAGGGATCTCAATACAATGAGCAGTTCTTC. This gives the protein CASRGLAGEGSQYNEQFF.

The chain joins TRBV2 to TRBJ1-2, with 8 bases fitting TRBD1. This CDR3 has 12 residues. The V and J ends lost 6 bases and 7 bases, in that order; junction bases with no gene match: 4. CDR1 SNHLY and CDR2 FYNNEI come from the germline V gene. The CDR3 DNA sequence: TGTGCCAGCAGGACAGGGGAGCCTGGCTACACCTTC. As protein: CASRTGEPGYTF.

CDR3 region: CASSSLVSPYEQYF. In DNA, the CDR3 is TGTGCCAGCAGTTCCCTTGTTTCCCCCTACGAGCAGTACTTC. V gene TRBV27 combines with J gene TRBJ2-7; no definite D call. Trimming removed 4 bases from V and 2 bases from J, with 12 bases in between. CDR1 is MNHEY and CDR2 is SMNVEV in the germline V gene (reference sequence). The CDR3 contains 14 residues.

This clone showed up just a few times. This chain joins TRBV5-4 and TRBJ2-1, with 10 bases fitting TRBD2. V dropped 4 bases and J dropped 5; count of bases not matched to a gene: 9. Germline CDR1 is SGHNT and CDR2 is YYREEE (reference sequence). The CDR3 loop spans 16 amino acids. The CDR3 DNA reads as TGTGCCAGCAGCCCGCCGCTAGCGGGGGCTAACAATGAGCAGTTCTTC. Amino acids: CASSPPLAGANNEQFF.

This clone was seen only once. This chain uses TRBV7-8 with TRBJ2-1; 7 nucleotides line up with TRBD2. This CDR3 comprises 15 residues. Germline assignment: CDR1 SGHVS and CDR2 FQNEAQ. V gave up 5 bases and J gave up 4 bases; unmatched junction bases: 8. The CDR3, as DNA: TGTGCCAGCAGCCCCAGTAGCGGGCAGTACAATGAGCAGTTCTTC. Translation gives CASSPSSGQYNEQFF.

This clone is a singleton in its sample. The chain combines TRBV9 with TRBJ1-2; 8 nucleotides agree with TRBD1. Looked up from germline, CDR1 is SGDLS and CDR2 is YYNGEE. J was trimmed by 1 base and V by 1 base; bases with no gene match: 15. The CDR3 is made up of 19 amino acids. The CDR3 coding sequence is TGTGCCAGCAGCGTAAAGGCGACAGCCTCAGGGGGCATTAACTATGGCTACACCTTC. Protein product: CASSVKATASGGINYGYTF.

The rearrangement uses TRBV9 and TRBJ2-3; the match to TRBD2 covers 8 bases. The junction had 10 bases not matched to a gene; V was cut back by 3 bases and J by 1 base. The germline V gene encodes CDR1 SGDLS and CDR2 YYNGEE. The CDR3 extends over 17 amino acids. The CDR3 DNA reads as TGTGCCAGCAGCGGTAAGAGCGGGAGAAATGGCACAGATACGCAGTATTTT. This sequence encodes CASSGKSGRNGTDTQYF.

The chain is built from TRBV21-1 and TRBJ2-1; whether TRBD2, the table's D call, matches the DNA was not checked. TRBV21-1 is a known pseudogene. The CDR3 contains 19 residues. Here the CDR3 DNA reads TGTGCCAGCACCTCCGGACTAGCGGGAACATTAAGTAGGTACAATGAGCAGTTCTTC. Translated, it gives CASTSGLAGTLSRYNEQFF.

This chain connects TRBV14 to TRBJ2-7; D might be TRBD1 (5 bases). Germline-derived CDR1 and CDR2 are SGHDN and FVKESK. Trimming shortened V by 4 bases and J by 7 bases, and 17 bases separated the two germline ends. The CDR3 has 14 residues. This chain's CDR3 is CASSPPYRSWEQYF. The CDR3 DNA is TGTGCCAGCAGCCCCCCGTACAGGAGTTGGGAGCAGTACTTC.

The chain carries TRBV7-6 and TRBJ2-1; TRBD2 agrees at 9 bases. This CDR3 spans 14 amino acids. Germline lookup yields CDR1 SGHVS and CDR2 FNYEAQ. V was pared by 5 bases and J by 6 bases, with 5 bases of the junction left unmatched. The CDR3 reads CASSMGLAFNEQFF. The DNA of the CDR3 is TGTGCCAGCAGCATGGGACTAGCCTTCAATGAGCAGTTCTTC.

The rearrangement uses TRBV28 and TRBJ2-3; 9 bases fit TRBD2. This CDR3 region has 15 residues. J was trimmed by 6 bases and V by 4 bases; bases with no gene match: 8. The germline V gene has CDR1 MDHEN and CDR2 SYDVKM. The CDR3 DNA is TGTGCCAGCAGTTCCCTAGCGGGACTGGTGGATACGCAGTATTTT. Translating it yields CASSSLAGLVDTQYF.

The rearrangement links TRBV9 to TRBJ1-2; 9 nucleotides line up with TRBD1. The CDR3 runs to 14 residues. J lost 8 bases, V lost 3 bases, and 8 bases had no gene match. CDR1 SGDLS and CDR2 YYNGEE come from the germline V gene. The CDR3 region has the DNA TGTGCCAGCAGCGGGCAACAGGGGGCGGACGGCTACACCTTC. Translated, it gives CASSGQQGADGYTF. The full variable domain, rest sourced from reference TRBV9 and TRBJ1-2, is DSGVTQTPKHLITATGQRVTLRCSPRSGDLSVYWYQQSLDQGLQFLIQYYNGEERAKGNILERFSAQQFPDLHSELNLSSLELGDSALYFCASSGQQGADGYTFGSGTRLTVV.

V and J are TRBV4-1 and TRBJ2-7; D not certain. Germline-derived CDR1 and CDR2 are MGHRA and YSYEKL. V lost 4 bases and J lost 0, with 10 bases in between. This CDR3 is 14 amino acids long. The CDR3 DNA is TGCGCCAGCAGCCCAGAGACACACTCCTACGAGCAGTACTTC. This sequence encodes CASSPETHSYEQYF.

About this clone itself: At one boundary the junction diverges from the germline segment, which might be a read error. CDR3 sequence (DNA): TGTGCTAGCAGCTTAGGAGGTCGGGCCGAGCAGTACTTC. This encodes CASSLGGRAEQYF. The rearrangement joins TRBV7-7 to TRBJ2-7; the D gene is possibly TRBD2 (5 bases). CDR1 is SSHAT, CDR2 FNYEAQ, per germline (reference sequence). This CDR3 comprises 13 residues.

CDR3 bases: TGTGCCAGCAGCGATATTGGGGAGGAGTTCTTC. It translates to CASSDIGEEFF. The chain uses TRBV7-9 and TRBJ2-1; weak D call: TRBD2 (6 bases). V gave up 5 bases and J gave up 14 bases, with 13 bases separating them. The CDR3 loop spans 11 amino acids. CDR1 and CDR2 from the germline V gene are SEHNR and FQNEAQ (reference sequence).

The chain couples TRBV19 to TRBJ2-1, with 11 bases fitting TRBD2. This CDR3 comprises 15 residues. Trimming removed 5 bases from V and 8 bases from J; junction bases left unmatched: 8. CDR1 LNHDA and CDR2 SQIVND come from the germline V gene (reference sequence). As DNA, the CDR3 is TGTGCCAGTAGTCGACTAGCGGGAATCTCCGATGAGCAGTTCTTC. Its protein is CASSRLAGISDEQFF.

This clone was seen only a few times. This chain joins TRBV5-6 and TRBJ2-7; D is possibly TRBD1 or TRBD2 (6 bases each). The V and J ends lost 4 bases and 5 bases respectively, with 10 bases between them. Germline V lookup: CDR1 SGHDT, CDR2 YYEEEE. CDR3 length: 12 amino acids. The CDR3 DNA reads as TGTGCCAGCAGCCCGGGGGACAACGAGCAGTACTTC. It specifies CASSPGDNEQYF.

The chain has TRBV5-5 and TRBJ2-7; no reliable D call. V was shortened by 1 base and J by 2 bases, with 10 bases between the two germline ends. Germline CDR1 SGHKS, CDR2 YYEKEE (reference sequence). This CDR3 contains 14 residues. This chain's CDR3 is CASSLWSGPYEQYF. For the CDR3, the DNA is TGTGCCAGCAGCTTGTGGTCGGGTCCCTACGAGCAGTACTTC.

The V and J genes are TRBV9 and TRBJ1-4, with unresolved D. Trimming shortened V by 4 bases and J by 8 bases, and 15 bases separated the two germline ends. This CDR3 has 14 amino acids. In germline, CDR1 is SGDLS, CDR2 YYNGEE. CDR3 sequence reads: CASSLLGRDEKLFF. For the CDR3, the DNA is TGTGCCAGCAGCTTACTTGGCAGAGACGAAAAACTGTTTTTT.

The V call is TRBV7-2, the J call TRBJ2-2; a weak D match, TRBD2 (6 bases). CDR1 is SGHTA, CDR2 FQGNSA, per germline. V was pared by 4 bases and J by 5 bases, with 17 bases between. The CDR3 has 16 amino acids. CDR3 sequence: CASSYWDSSDTGELFF. The CDR3 coding sequence is TGTGCCAGCAGCTATTGGGACTCCTCAGATACCGGGGAGCTGTTTTTT.

V gene TRBV7-9 combines with J gene TRBJ2-7; TRBD1 aligns across 10 bases. Germline CDR1 is SEHNR and CDR2 is FQNEAQ (reference sequence). This CDR3 has 16 amino acids. V trimming: 1 base; J trimming: 1 base; junction bases outside the gene matches: 4. This CDR3 reads CASSLVGTGESYEQYF. The CDR3 DNA reads as TGTGCCAGCAGCTTAGTCGGGACAGGGGAGTCCTACGAGCAGTACTTC.

CDR3 DNA sequence: TGTGCCAGCAGCGACGTTACCTCCGGCCCGACAGGGGGCTGGAACGAGCAGTACTTC. As protein: CASSDVTSGPTGGWNEQYF. This chain links TRBV2 with TRBJ2-7; 10 bases agree with TRBD1. J was trimmed by 5 bases and V by 6 bases; bases with no gene match: 22. CDR1 and CDR2 from the germline V gene are SNHLY and FYNNEI. CDR3 size: 19 residues.

J is TRBJ2-1 and V is TRBV11-3, with 9 bases that match TRBD2. This CDR3 spans 16 amino acids. From germline, CDR1 is SGHNT and CDR2 YENEEA. The V and J ends lost 5 bases and 3 bases, in that order; junction bases with no gene match: 8. The CDR3 coding sequence is TGTGCCAGCAGCCCTCGGACTAGCGCGCTCTACAATGAGCAGTTCTTC. Translated, it gives CASSPRTSALYNEQFF.

The DNA of the CDR3 is TGTGCCAGCAGCACCTGGGATTCCGGGGAGCTGTTTTTT. Amino acid sequence: CASSTWDSGELFF. The genes are TRBV13 and TRBJ2-2; D is unresolved. The CDR3 loop spans 13 amino acids. CDR1 and CDR2 (germline): PRHDT, FYEKMQ (reference sequence). V lost 5 bases and J 6 bases, leaving 10 bases between the germline ends.

V gene TRBV28 combines with J gene TRBJ2-1; D may be TRBD1 or TRBD2 (6 bases each). This CDR3 is built from 16 residues. The V end was cut by 2 bases, the J end by 10 bases, with 21 bases between. The germline V gene encodes CDR1 MDHEN and CDR2 SYDVKM. The CDR3 spells CASSLRGYGRGDEQFF. CDR3 DNA: TGTGCCAGCAGTTTACGGGGGTACGGCAGGGGAGACGAGCAGTTCTTC.

This chain uses TRBV11-2 with TRBJ2-7; unclear D gene. Germline loops: CDR1 SGHAT, CDR2 FQNNGV. Deletions cut 5 bases from V and 2 bases from J, with 10 bases between. The CDR3 is 13 amino acids. Written as DNA, the CDR3 is TGTGCCAGCAGCCCCCCGAGCCCCTACGAGCAGTACTTC. It specifies CASSPPSPYEQYF.